This T cell receptor beta chain is from a study of shared clonotypes between healthy human individuals. Naivety among CD8 cells was defined by CD45RO negativity and positive CCR7 selection, thereby excluding terminally differentiated effector memory CD45RA+ cells. Assay used: immunoSEQ multiplex PCR; TCRdb lists only in-frame clones, some missing. The sample comprises hundreds of thousands of clones, 85% to 95% of which are singletons, and over 0.1% rests with the top ten. Points from the study as a whole: Shared clonotypes across all four donors exceeded non-shared ones in generation probability.

The CDR3 is 15 amino acids. Looked up from germline, CDR1 is SEHNR and CDR2 is FQNEAQ (reference sequence). Trimming stripped 0 bases from V and 2 bases from J, with 10 bases between. As to this clone: Antigen unknown.

The sample was naive CD8+ T cells sorted from blood. This sequence joins TRBV7-9 and TRBJ2-5, with D unresolved. The source is a woman aged 30 to 39 in good health. This CDR3 reads CASSLAQGKQETQYF. CDR3 in DNA: TGTGCCAGCAGCTTAGCGCAAGGGAAGCAAGAGACCCAGTACTTC. Full variable domain (outside the CDR3, taken from reference TRBV7-9 and TRBJ2-5): DTGVSQNPRHKITKRGQNVTFRCDPISEHNRLYWYRQTLGQGPEFLTYFQNEAQLEKSRLLSDRFSAERPKGSFSTLEIQRTEQGDSAMYLCASSLAQGKQETQYFGPGTRLLVL.